The sequence of this TCR beta chain was determined in a study of T cells in Graves' hyperthyroidism and ophthalmopathy. Those patients with uncontrolled infection, other autoimmune disease, pregnancy or lactation were excluded. Amplification yielded TCR beta CDR3 regions, with RNA transcripts as the source. RT-PCR in the first round (using the HTBI primer set) targeted the TCR CDR3. TCRdb fed the multiplex PCR reads into MiXCR, producing one record per CDR3 protein. The data hold around 300,000 distinct CDR3 sequences, with about 25% observed a single time. Study conclusions and caveats: A 13 V-J model separated ophthalmopathy from stable hyperthyroidism.

This clonotype was detected many times. What it binds is unknown. The sample was blood. This TCR was sampled from a man between 35 and 55 years old with Graves' hyperthyroidism that later progressed to Graves' ophthalmopathy.

In nucleotides, the CDR3 is TGTGCCTGGTCTTGGACGGCCCGGCAGCCCCAGCATTTT. Translation gives CAWSWTARQPQHF. The chain employs TRBV30 and TRBJ1-5; D gene unclear. This CDR3 spans 13 amino acids. V was pared by 5 bases and J by 7 bases, with 15 bases between. Germline V gene sequence: CDR1 GTSNPN, CDR2 SVGIG (reference sequence).